This T cell receptor beta chain was profiled in a study of CD8+CD57+ T cells in acquired aplastic anemia. After removal of 6 bases from V and 6 bases from J, the junction contained 20 bases not matched to a gene. The CDR3 has 18 residues. The TCR beta profiling, which covered VDJ combination and CDR3 sequence, was carried out using genomic DNA as the template. A single record per CDR3 protein comes from TCRdb applying MiXCR to the reads. The data show some 290,000 distinct CDR3 sequences, roughly three fifths seen once. This clonotype originated in a human donor with severe aplastic anemia or a healthy control (not recorded which). V is TRBV12-3 or TRBV12-4 and J is TRBJ1-3, with 7 nucleotides matching TRBD1. Source material: sorted CD4+, CD8+, or CD8+CD57+ T cells (not recorded which) from PBMCs. The CDR3 here is CASRPRDSSVRGANTIYF. Written as DNA, the CDR3 is TGTGCCAGCAGACCCCGGGACAGTAGTGTTCGGGGTGCAAACACCATATATTTT.